The rows below give T cell receptor beta chains drawn from one sample of a study of T-cell reconstitution after alpha-beta-depleted transplantation in children. MiXCR was run by TCRdb on the PCR reads, yielding one entry per CDR3 protein. Among about 900,000 distinct CDR3 sequences, about 30% were seen once, and the ten largest hold roughly 31%. The sequences come from PBMCs, mostly from graft donor cells, collected 360 days after TCRalphabeta/CD19-depleted stem cell transplant. These TCRs come from a boy under three years old who had a stem cell transplant for SCID, so the T cells may come from the graft donor. Both conserved end residues are part of each CDR3. D genes are given only for firm matches. Some rows mark clone size as missing; the rest say once, few, many or name a class of expanded clone.

TRBJ2-3,TRBV2,NA,NA,CASRSESFDTQYF,TGTGCCAGCAGATCAGAGTCTTTTGATACGCAGTATTTT
TRBJ2-3,TRBV7-2,few,TRBD1,CASSLVGTGVDTQYF,TGTGCCAGCAGCTTAGTTGGGACAGGGGTAGATACGCAGTATTTT
TRBJ1-4,TRBV20-1,NA,NA,CSASVGTNEKLFF,TGCAGTGCTAGTGTGGGTACTAATGAAAAACTGTTTTTT
TRBJ2-3,TRBV12-3/TRBV12-4,NA,TRBD2,CASSFRTSASTDTQYF,TGTGCCAGCAGTTTCCGGACTAGCGCTAGCACAGATACGCAGTATTTT
TRBJ2-7,TRBV18,NA,NA,CASSPGRSSYEQYF,TGTGCCAGCTCCCCGGGACGGAGCTCCTACGAGCAGTACTTC
TRBJ2-7,TRBV5-5,few,NA,CASSFPRDGIYEQYF,TGTGCCAGCAGCTTCCCCCGTGACGGCATTTACGAGCAGTACTTC
TRBJ2-7,TRBV7-9,NA,NA,CASSLAGSGDEQYF,TGTGCCAGCAGCTTGGCGGGATCTGGGGACGAGCAGTACTTC
TRBJ2-1,TRBV5-1,NA,TRBD1,CASSYGTGGNEQFF,TGCGCCAGCAGCTATGGGACAGGGGGCAATGAGCAGTTCTTC
TRBJ1-1,TRBV29-1,NA,NA,CSVGWLGGGSEAFF,TGCAGCGTTGGCTGGCTGGGCGGAGGGAGTGAAGCTTTCTTT
TRBJ2-2,TRBV10-3,NA,TRBD1,CAISLTGNGELFF,TGTGCCATCAGCCTGACAGGGAACGGGGAGCTGTTTTTT
TRBJ2-2,TRBV3-1,NA,NA,CASCQDWTSGCCTGELFF,TGTGCCAGCTGCCAAGATTGGACGTCGGGGTGTTGCACCGGGGAGCTGTTTTTT
TRBJ2-5,TRBV20-1,few,NA,CSAIIRTQYF,TGCAGTGCTATAATCCGGACCCAGTACTTC
TRBJ1-1,TRBV4-1,NA,TRBD1,CASSQDQGAGNTEAFF,TGCGCCAGCAGCCAAGACCAGGGGGCCGGAAACACTGAAGCTTTCTTT
TRBJ1-5,TRBV5-1,NA,NA,CASSTLYSNQPQHF,TGCGCCAGCAGCACCCTATATAGCAATCAGCCCCAGCATTTT
TRBJ1-1,TRBV5-1,NA,TRBD1,CASSSSGGVTEAFF,TGCGCCAGCTCCTCTTCAGGGGGGGTTACTGAAGCTTTCTTT
TRBJ1-1,TRBV5-1,few,NA,CASSPVDGKGSEAFF,TGCGCCAGCAGCCCCGTCGACGGGAAGGGGTCTGAAGCTTTCTTT
TRBJ1-5,TRBV4-1,few,NA,CASSQKQVWLDQPQHF,TGCGCCAGCAGCCAGAAACAGGTCTGGTTGGATCAGCCCCAGCATTTT
TRBJ2-3,TRBV11-2,NA,NA,CASSLDHGGTDTQYF,TGTGCCAGCAGCTTAGATCACGGCGGCACAGATACGCAGTATTTT
TRBJ1-6,TRBV5-1,NA,NA,CASSFLQRNSPLHF,TGCGCCAGCAGCTTTCTACAAAGGAATTCACCCCTCCACTTT
TRBJ2-3,TRBV14,few,NA,CASSPWGRGVPDTQYF,TGTGCCAGCAGCCCCTGGGGCCGCGGAGTCCCAGATACGCAGTATTTT
TRBJ2-1,TRBV6-1,few,TRBD1,CASSGTGSSSEQFF,TGTGCCAGCAGTGGGACAGGGAGCAGCAGCGAGCAGTTCTTC
TRBJ1-1,TRBV7-6,few,NA,CASSPQRRGNTEAFF,TGTGCCAGCAGCCCCCAGAGGAGGGGGAACACTGAAGCTTTCTTT
TRBJ2-5,TRBV20-1,few,NA,CSARDQWSLQETQYF,TGCAGTGCTAGAGATCAATGGTCCTTGCAAGAGACCCAGTACTTC
TRBJ2-1,TRBV3-1,NA,NA,CASSQFEGLEQFF,TGTGCCAGCAGCCAATTTGAGGGACTCGAGCAGTTCTTC
TRBJ2-7,TRBV20-1,NA,TRBD1,CSAWNRQGAYEQYF,TGCAGTGCTTGGAATCGACAGGGGGCCTACGAGCAGTACTTC
TRBJ2-4,TRBV12-3/TRBV12-4,few,NA,CASTSPGLAKNIQYF,TGTGCCAGCACCTCCCCCGGGTTAGCCAAAAACATTCAGTACTTC
TRBJ1-2,TRBV4-1,NA,NA,CASSHPLGVYYGYTF,TGCGCCAGCAGCCATCCCCTCGGGGTCTATTATGGCTACACCTTC
TRBJ2-1,TRBV20-1,few,NA,CSASGYGQSFNEQFF,TGCAGTGCTAGCGGCTATGGACAGAGCTTCAATGAGCAGTTCTTC
TRBJ2-5,TRBV6-5,few,NA,CASSSVGGLKRETQYF,TGTGCCAGCAGTTCCGTCGGGGGACTCAAACGAGAGACCCAGTACTTC
TRBJ1-2,TRBV24-1,few,TRBD1,CATSDRQGGYGYTF,TGTGCCACCAGTGATCGACAGGGAGGTTATGGCTACACCTTC
TRBJ2-1,TRBV6-5,few,NA,CASSYRPGPSYNEQFF,TGTGCCAGCAGTTACCGGCCCGGACCTTCCTACAATGAGCAGTTCTTC
TRBJ2-7,TRBV10-3,NA,TRBD1,CAISGQGSYEQYF,TGTGCCATCAGTGGACAGGGGTCCTACGAGCAGTACTTC
TRBJ2-3,TRBV12-3/TRBV12-4,NA,NA,CASTLRRTDTQYF,TGTGCCAGCACCTTGAGGCGAACAGATACGCAGTATTTT
TRBJ2-2,TRBV5-1,NA,TRBD2,CASTLRGGSGTGELFF,TGCGCCAGCACCCTGCGGGGGGGCAGCGGGACCGGGGAGCTGTTTTTT
TRBJ2-7,TRBV12-3/TRBV12-4,few,NA,CASSGDGDYEQYF,TGTGCCAGCAGCGGAGATGGGGACTACGAGCAGTACTTC
TRBJ2-3,TRBV7-3,NA,NA,CASSFNGPKGDTQYF,TGTGCCAGCAGCTTTAACGGTCCGAAAGGAGATACGCAGTATTTT
TRBJ2-7,TRBV4-3,NA,NA,CASSQEVGIYEQYF,TGCGCCAGCAGCCAAGAAGTCGGGATCTACGAGCAGTACTTC
TRBJ2-1,TRBV5-1,NA,NA,CASSLVLVPSNEQFF,TGCGCCAGCAGCTTGGTTTTGGTTCCGAGCAATGAGCAGTTCTTC
TRBJ1-1,TRBV28,NA,NA,CASRGLDGQNTEAFF,TGTGCCAGCAGAGGCCTTGACGGACAGAACACTGAAGCTTTCTTT
TRBJ1-3,TRBV12-3/TRBV12-4,few,NA,CASSFGGDTIYF,TGTGCCAGCAGTTTTGGAGGGGACACCATATATTTT
TRBJ2-1,TRBV5-1,NA,NA,CASGYTGSSYNEQFF,TGCGCCAGCGGTTACACAGGTAGCTCCTACAATGAGCAGTTCTTC
TRBJ1-1,TRBV6-1,few,NA,CASRLIMNTEAFF,TGTGCCAGCAGACTGATCATGAACACTGAAGCTTTCTTT
TRBJ1-1,TRBV5-1,few,NA,CASSLDQSLNTEAFF,TGCGCCAGCAGCTTGGATCAGAGCCTGAACACTGAAGCTTTCTTT
TRBJ2-7,TRBV10-3,few,TRBD1,CAISGSPRDRGAYEQYF,TGTGCCATCAGTGGGAGCCCCCGGGACAGAGGTGCCTACGAGCAGTACTTC
TRBJ2-1,TRBV29-1,NA,NA,CSVVQVGGPNNEQFF,TGCAGCGTTGTTCAGGTGGGGGGGCCCAACAATGAGCAGTTCTTC